The 20 T cell receptor beta chains below were found in one sample sequenced in a study of T cell repertoires in urothelial bladder cancer. Produced via immunoSEQ multiplex PCR; TCRdb's table is partial and in-frame only. Of some 1,400 clones listed, around 70% are singletons. The sequenced sample consisted of tumor-infiltrating cells from bladder cancer. The receptors stem from a human donor with urothelial carcinoma.

V usage is TRBV19 and J usage is TRBJ1-5; tentatively, D is TRBD1 (5 bases). Per the germline V gene, CDR1 is LNHDA and CDR2 is SQIVND (reference sequence). Trimming took 7 bases from V and 2 from J, leaving 18 bases between them. This CDR3 is built from 16 residues. The CDR3 region is CASIRDSRVGNQPQHF. CDR3 DNA sequence: TGTGCCAGTATCCGAGATTCCAGGGTCGGCAATCAGCCCCAGCATTTT.

V usage is TRBV11-3 and J usage is TRBJ2-1; D might be TRBD1 (6 bases). V dropped 5 bases and J dropped 4 bases, with 9 bases sitting between them. Germline CDR1 and CDR2: SGHNT and YENEEA. This CDR3 region has 13 residues. The CDR3 protein is CASSRTEYNEQFF. In DNA form, the CDR3 reads TGTGCCAGCAGCCGGACAGAATACAATGAGCAGTTCTTC.

The chain recombines TRBV7-9 with TRBJ1-2; D is perhaps TRBD1 (5 bases). CDR3 length: 15 residues. V was shortened by 2 bases and J by 2 bases, with 12 bases between the two germline ends. Germline-derived CDR1 and CDR2 are SEHNR and FQNEAQ (reference sequence). The CDR3 bases are TGTGCCAGCAGCTTAAGCGGGGCCAACAACTATGGCTACACCTTC. Amino acids: CASSLSGANNYGYTF. The entire variable domain, with the rest obtained from reference TRBV7-9 and TRBJ1-2, is as follows: DTGVSQNPRHKITKRGQNVTFRCDPISEHNRLYWYRQTLGQGPEFLTYFQNEAQLEKSRLLSDRFSAERPKGSFSTLEIQRTEQGDSAMYLCASSLSGANNYGYTFGSGTRLTVV.

This chain links TRBV10-1 with TRBJ2-7; D remains unclear. The V end lost 2 bases, the J end lost 2 bases, and 4 bases lay between the germline ends. The CDR3 loop spans 12 amino acids. The V gene's germline CDR1 is WNHNN and CDR2 SYGVQD (reference sequence). The CDR3 is CASSEDTYEQYF. The CDR3 nucleotides are TGCGCCAGCAGTGAGGATACCTACGAGCAGTACTTC.

The chain links TRBV7-2 to TRBJ2-3, with 11 bases aligning to TRBD2. There are 17 residues in the CDR3. J gave up 0 bases and V 3 bases, and 5 bases lay outside the gene matches. Germline CDR1 and CDR2: SGHTA and FQGNSA. The CDR3 protein is CASSFLAGGPSTDTQYF. CDR3 in DNA: TGTGCCAGCAGCTTCTTAGCGGGAGGGCCTAGCACAGATACGCAGTATTTT.

The chain carries TRBV6-4 and TRBJ1-6, with D perhaps TRBD1 (6 bases). Germline assignment: CDR1 MRHNA and CDR2 SNTAGT. Trimming pared 2 bases from V and 3 bases from J, leaving 8 bases between. CDR3 size: 15 residues. CDR3 region: CASSDTGRYNSPLHF. The CDR3, as DNA: TGTGCCAGCAGTGACACAGGGCGCTATAATTCACCCCTCCACTTT.

The gene calls are TRBV10-3 and TRBJ1-5, with 7 nucleotides matching TRBD1. V trimming: 4 bases; J trimming: 4 bases; junction bases outside the gene matches: 7. CDR1 is ENHRY, CDR2 SYGVKD, per germline. The CDR3 is made up of 15 amino acids. CDR3 residues: CAISGTGTANQPQHF. The CDR3 DNA follows: TGTGCCATCAGTGGAACCGGGACAGCTAATCAGCCCCAGCATTTT.

The gene calls are TRBV5-6 and TRBJ1-1; 8 nucleotides line up with TRBD1. The CDR3 is made up of 13 amino acids. V dropped 5 bases and J dropped 1; count of bases not matched to a gene: 1. Germline V gives CDR1 SGHDT, CDR2 YYEEEE. Written as DNA, the CDR3 is TGTGCCAGCAGTGGACAGGGGAACACTGAAGCTTTCTTT. Translating gives CASSGQGNTEAFF.

The gene calls are TRBV2 and TRBJ2-1; D is perhaps TRBD1 (6 bases). Trimming cost V 6 bases and J 5 bases, with 11 bases left between them. Germline CDR1 and CDR2: SNHLY and FYNNEI. The CDR3 has 13 residues. The CDR3: CASRAGVHNEQFF. Written as DNA, the CDR3 is TGTGCCAGCAGGGCAGGGGTCCACAATGAGCAGTTCTTC.

V gene TRBV11-2 combines with J gene TRBJ2-7; D perhaps matches TRBD2 (6 bases). This CDR3 is 19 amino acids long. The V gene's germline CDR1 is SGHAT and CDR2 FQNNGV. V was trimmed by 3 bases and J by 5 bases, leaving 29 bases between them. CDR3 nucleotide sequence: TGTGCCAGCAGCTTGAGACCGACCCAACTTTGGCGGAGGGACCACGAGCAGTACTTC. Amino acid sequence: CASSLRPTQLWRRDHEQYF. Full variable domain (rest looked up from reference TRBV11-2 and TRBJ2-7): EAGVAQSPRYKIIEKRQSVAFWCNPISGHATLYWYQQILGQGPKLLIQFQNNGVVDDSQLPKDRFSAERLKGVDSTLKIQPAKLEDSAVYLCASSLRPTQLWRRDHEQYFGPGTRLTVT.

The chain recombines TRBV6-5 with TRBJ1-1; no clear D gene. Germline assignment: CDR1 MNHEY and CDR2 SVGAGI. V lost 4 bases and J 3 bases, leaving 12 bases between the germline ends. This CDR3 spans 14 amino acids. CDR3 nucleotide sequence: TGTGCCAGCAGTTTCATGAGACGGGACACTGAAGCTTTCTTT. Its translation is CASSFMRRDTEAFF.

The chain joins TRBV11-2 to TRBJ2-1; TRBD1 might be the D (6 bases). The CDR3 totals 15 residues. CDR1 and CDR2 (germline): SGHAT, FQNNGV. Trimming left V 4 bases short and J 2 bases short, with 12 bases between. The CDR3 here is CASSSDRTAYNEQFF. CDR3 nucleotides: TGTGCCAGCAGCTCAGACAGGACAGCCTACAATGAGCAGTTCTTC.

The chain recombines TRBV11-1 with TRBJ2-1; D gene ambiguous. The germline gives CDR1 SGHAT, CDR2 FQDESV (reference sequence). V dropped 1 base and J dropped 5 bases, with 0 bases sitting between them. There are 11 residues in the CDR3. The CDR3 coding sequence is TGTGCCAGCAGCTTAGACAATGAGCAGTTCTTC. It codes for CASSLDNEQFF.

This chain uses TRBV11-2 with TRBJ1-2; the D is unclear. In germline, CDR1 is SGHAT, CDR2 FQNNGV. Between the trimmed V and J ends, which lost 6 bases and 4 bases, there was a span of 18 bases. This CDR3 has 15 amino acids. The CDR3 spells CASRGYSAAIYGYTF. The CDR3 bases are TGTGCCAGCAGAGGATACTCGGCGGCCATCTATGGCTACACCTTC.

V is TRBV6-5 and J is TRBJ1-1; D unclear. CDR3 size: 13 residues. The V gene lost 5 bases and the J gene lost 1 base, with 8 bases spanning the gap. Germline V CDR1 and CDR2: MNHEY, SVGAGI. CDR3: CASSLLTNTEAFF. The CDR3 DNA sequence: TGTGCCAGCAGTCTATTGACGAACACTGAAGCTTTCTTT.

This clone was found a few times. The V gene is TRBV12-5, the J gene TRBJ2-6, with D perhaps matching TRBD1 (5 bases). In germline, CDR1 is LGHNT, CDR2 FRNRAP. V dropped 5 bases and J dropped 5 bases, with 13 bases sitting between them. This CDR3 has 15 amino acids. CDR3 protein: CASGGGQSRANVLTF. CDR3 bases: TGTGCTAGTGGTGGCGGACAAAGTCGGGCCAACGTCCTGACTTTC.

This clone was detected only a few times. The chain couples TRBV7-9 to TRBJ1-5; 8 positions agree with TRBD1. Germline CDR1 is SEHNR and CDR2 is FQNEAQ (reference sequence). V lost 6 bases to trimming and J lost 7 bases; unmatched junction nucleotides: 8. The CDR3 sequence is 14 residues long. CDR3 sequence (DNA): TGTGCCAGCAGTCCAGGACAGGGAGGACAGCCCCAGCATTTT. It specifies CASSPGQGGQPQHF.

The rearrangement joins TRBV30 to TRBJ2-1, with D perhaps TRBD1 (6 bases). V was shortened by 7 bases and J by 0 bases, with 13 bases between the two germline ends. This CDR3 is built from 14 residues. Germline V gene data show CDR1 as GTSNPN and CDR2 as SVGIG (reference sequence). In DNA form, the CDR3 reads TGTGCCTTCCGGACAGTCCACTCCTACAATGAGCAGTTCTTC. Amino acids: CAFRTVHSYNEQFF.

This clone was recorded a few times. The rearrangement joins TRBV29-1 to TRBJ2-1; 8 bases agree with TRBD2. There are 14 residues in the CDR3. Germline assignment: CDR1 SQVTM and CDR2 ANQGSEA. V trimming: 3 bases; J trimming: 4 bases; junction bases outside the gene matches: 5. CDR3 loop: CSVEPLADYNEQFF. CDR3 in DNA: TGCAGCGTTGAGCCACTAGCGGATTACAATGAGCAGTTCTTC.

V and J are TRBV4-1 and TRBJ2-7, with 9 bases identical to TRBD1. The V gene's germline CDR1 is MGHRA and CDR2 YSYEKL. The CDR3 spans 16 residues. V lost 1 base and J lost 2; bases outside the gene matches: 6. The CDR3 sequence is CASSQAGDRVTYEQYF. As DNA, the CDR3 is TGCGCCAGCAGCCAAGCCGGGGACAGGGTGACCTACGAGCAGTACTTC.